The source of this T cell receptor (beta chain) is a study of cytomegalovirus exposure and HLA in healthy donors (dated by TCRdb to 2017 to 2019). About the study as a whole: According to a later analysis, the 120 or so validation repertoires were produced on the same platform as the 666 repertoires of the first cohort. A separate validation cohort of approximately 120 different subjects was used in addition to the roughly 670-subject first cohort. To predict cytomegalovirus infection status, the study combined high-throughput TCR immunosequencing, statistical association of individual TCRs with disease status, and machine learning. The aim of the study was to test whether cataloging public T cell receptors could identify signatures of past pathogen exposure. The study at large found these results: A later analysis had no HLA typing for the validation cohort, so co-occurrence there was scored across all 120 repertoires. Most TCR sequences were seen in very few donors, while some public TCRs were found in many individuals. The study gave a list of more than 150 TCR beta chains associated with cytomegalovirus. A later analysis found that TCRs clustered in the first cohort also tended to co-occur in the roughly 110 validation repertoires, with more than 90% of cluster scores above 0. Cytomegalovirus status was reported to be diagnosed by the classifier with high specificity and sensitivity in both the original and validation cohorts. In vitro tests confirmed that a few of the cytomegalovirus-associated TCR beta chains recognize cytomegalovirus antigens. According to the authors, the approach could potentially be generalized to other disease states and immunological phenotypes.

This clone was detected a few times. Its specific antigen is unknown. Base qualities were left out, and no much larger clone turns up one base away. The donors belonged to the validation cohort of over a hundred subjects, which was separate from the roughly 680-subject first cohort. The library was obtained by the immunoSEQ multiplex PCR assay. From the authors' description of their analysis: A statistical classification framework was built for diagnosing cytomegalovirus status from the catalog of TCR beta chain sequences. The table comes from immuneACCESS by way of TCRdb, which keeps in-frame sequences with V and J called. Part of the clones is missing from these tables; in studies checked, under half for an unresolved V gene and the rest for unknown reasons. V, J and clone size are taken as reported in that table, and D and trimming were inferred from the DNA itself. Across this sample there are hundreds of thousands of clones, with over 75% seen only once. Roughly 2% of the sample is in the top ten clones.

V ends up 3 bases short and J 5 bases short, with an unmatched junction base count of 6. For CDR1 and CDR2, the germline V gene lists KGHSH and LQKENI. Including cysteine and phenylalanine, the CDR3 has 15 amino acids. The CDR3 DNA has 45 bases and is translated from base 1. This sequence uses TRBV18 and TRBJ2-7; TRBD1 fits 11 bases in the junction. Sequenced sample: PBMCs. The TCR was taken from a woman aged 18-29 years in good health and CMV-seropositive. The CDR3 protein sequence reads: CASSPPGQGGHEQYF. In nucleotide form, the sequence is TGTGCCAGCTCACCCCCGGGACAGGGGGGCCACGAGCAGTACTTC.